The 32 T cell receptor beta chains below were found in one sample sequenced in a study of OX40 agonist ivuxolimab in advanced cancers. Profiled with immunoSEQ multiplex PCR; TCRdb holds only in-frame clones, not every one. The sample lists some 19,000 clones; less than 75% were seen once. The sequences come from CD4+ or CD8+ T cells sorted from blood, collected in a trial of the OX40 agonist ivuxolimab. These receptors were taken from an adult with an advanced solid tumor such as melanoma, head and neck, liver or kidney cancer.

This clone is a singleton in its sample. The genes are TRBV7-9 and TRBJ2-2; 10 bases are shared with TRBD1. Trimming cost V 2 bases and J 6 bases; bases outside gene matches: 15. Germline V gene lookup returns CDR1 SEHNR and CDR2 FQNEAQ (reference sequence). The CDR3 contains 19 residues. The DNA for the CDR3 is TGTGCCAGCAGCTTAACGTCTGAGCCGGGACAGGGGATCTCCGGGGAGCTGTTTTTT. It encodes CASSLTSEPGQGISGELFF.

This chain uses TRBV10-3 with TRBJ2-7, with 10 bases fitting TRBD1. The V and J ends lost 0 bases and 4 bases, in that order; junction bases with no gene match: 3. Looked up from germline, CDR1 is ENHRY and CDR2 is SYGVKD. The CDR3 runs to 15 residues. CDR3 nucleotides: TGTGCCATCAGTGAGTCCCGACAGGGGGCATACGAGCAGTACTTC. It specifies CAISESRQGAYEQYF.

A word on this clone: The sample has other DNA sequences that encode this CDR3 too. The chain has TRBV6-5 and TRBJ2-7, with D unresolved. CDR3 size: 11 residues. Trimming took off 6 bases at V and 3 bases at J, with 6 bases between the two ends. CDR1 and CDR2 (germline): MNHEY, SVGAGI. Here the CDR3 DNA reads TGTGCCAGCAGCCTCGGCTACGAGCAGTACTTC. Its protein is CASSLGYEQYF.

This clone was picked up a small number of times. V and J are TRBV6-5 and TRBJ2-7; possibly TRBD1 for D (6 bases). V dropped 3 bases and J dropped 2 bases, with 11 bases sitting between them. This CDR3 is built from 14 residues. CDR1 is MNHEY and CDR2 is SVGAGI in the germline V gene. DNA for the CDR3: TGTGCCAGCAGTTATAGACAGGCTGCCTACGAGCAGTACTTC. It translates to CASSYRQAAYEQYF.

This sequence joins TRBV27 and TRBJ2-2; no clear D. Germline assignment: CDR1 MNHEY and CDR2 SMNVEV (reference sequence). V was clipped by 3 bases and J by 6 bases, with 8 bases between them. The CDR3 consists of 13 residues. CDR3 residues: CASSFRSPGELFF. DNA of the CDR3: TGTGCCAGCAGTTTCCGATCCCCCGGGGAGCTGTTTTTT.

In this sample, this clone turned up once. The chain joins TRBV6-5 to TRBJ1-5, with D unclear. Trimming pared 4 bases from V and 2 bases from J, leaving 12 bases between. Germline assignment: CDR1 MNHEY and CDR2 SVGAGI. The CDR3 has 15 amino acids. DNA of the CDR3: TGTGCCAGCAGTTTGGGGATTGGGGGCAATCAGCCCCAGCATTTT. Translating gives CASSLGIGGNQPQHF.

In DNA, the CDR3 is TGTGCCAGTAGTGCCGGGAACCGAGCTGAGCAGTTCTTC. Its translation: CASSAGNRAEQFF. The genes are TRBV19 and TRBJ2-1; TRBD2 is a possible D gene (5 bases). CDR1 is LNHDA, CDR2 SQIVND, per germline (reference sequence). The CDR3 has 13 residues. V lost 5 bases and J 9 bases, leaving 14 bases between the germline ends.

The chain couples TRBV9 to TRBJ2-3; possibly TRBD2 for D (6 bases). The CDR3 totals 17 residues. V was clipped by 0 bases and J by 3 bases, with 17 bases between them. Germline lookup yields CDR1 SGDLS and CDR2 YYNGEE. The CDR3 region has the DNA TGTGCCAGCAGCGTAGAAACGGCGGGGTGGGGGACAGATACGCAGTATTTT. Protein product: CASSVETAGWGTDTQYF.

V gene TRBV6-6 combines with J gene TRBJ2-7; D might be TRBD2 (6 bases). The CDR3 has 14 amino acids. V dropped 6 bases and J dropped 0 bases, with 12 bases sitting between them. Per the germline V gene, CDR1 is MNHNY and CDR2 is SVGAGI (reference sequence). DNA of the CDR3: TGTGCCAGCAGCGGTAGCGGTACCTCCTACGAGCAGTACTTC. This gives the protein CASSGSGTSYEQYF.

This rearrangement joins TRBV6-5 to TRBJ1-2, with D possibly TRBD1 on 5 matching bases. Germline CDR1 is MNHEY and CDR2 is SVGAGI. V was clipped by 5 bases and J by 8 bases, with 9 bases between them. The length of the CDR3 is 11 residues. The CDR3 sequence is CASSEGAGYTF. The CDR3 DNA reads TGTGCCAGCAGTGAAGGGGCCGGCTACACCTTC.

The V and J genes are TRBV6-5 and TRBJ2-1; D is tentatively TRBD1 or TRBD2 (6 bases each). V was cut by 5 bases and J by 1 base, with 12 bases left in between. The germline CDR1 and CDR2 sequences are MNHEY and SVGAGI. The CDR3 loop spans 15 amino acids. CDR3 nucleotides: TGTGCCAGCAGTACAGGGACTGGATCCTACAATGAGCAGTTCTTC. Protein product: CASSTGTGSYNEQFF.

This chain joins TRBV19 and TRBJ1-4; D unclear. Deletions cut 5 bases from V and 0 bases from J, with 10 bases between. Per germline, CDR1 LNHDA and CDR2 SQIVND (reference sequence). The CDR3 has 15 amino acids. As DNA, the CDR3 is TGTGCCAGTAGTGAATACGGGGCAACTAATGAAAAACTGTTTTTT. It is translated as CASSEYGATNEKLFF.

The table lists this clone with a count of one. The rearrangement links TRBV4-1 to TRBJ2-7; possibly TRBD1 or TRBD2 for D (5 bases each). The germline V and J ends were trimmed by 2 bases and 2 bases, with 10 bases remaining between them. The CDR3 is 14 amino acids. CDR1 is MGHRA, CDR2 YSYEKL, per germline. CDR3 loop: CASSQSGPAYEQYF. The CDR3 nucleotides read TGCGCCAGCAGCCAATCGGGGCCCGCCTACGAGCAGTACTTC.

This chain joins TRBV19 and TRBJ2-3; D not resolved. The V end was cut by 5 bases, the J end by 4 bases, with 10 bases between. This CDR3 comprises 13 residues. CDR1 is LNHDA and CDR2 is SQIVND in the germline V gene (reference sequence). CDR3 in DNA: TGTGCCAGTAGTGATCTTCTACCAGATACGCAGTATTTT. It translates to CASSDLLPDTQYF.

The chain has TRBV10-1 and TRBJ2-2; D uncertain. Germline loops: CDR1 WNHNN, CDR2 SYGVQD (reference sequence). The CDR3 extends over 13 amino acids. Between the trimmed V and J ends, which lost 10 bases and 2 bases, there was a span of 11 bases. CDR3 sequence reads: CATRYGNTGELFF. DNA of the CDR3: TGCGCCACCCGTTACGGTAACACCGGGGAGCTGTTTTTT.

This clone is labeled as medium-sized. The CDR3 sequence: CASSAADRGHYGYTF. For the CDR3, the DNA is TGTGCCAGCAGCGCCGCTGACAGGGGACACTATGGCTACACCTTC. The chain carries TRBV9 and TRBJ1-2; 8 positions agree with TRBD1. The V segment lost 3 bases and the J segment 3 bases; nucleotides outside the gene matches: 7. The germline V gene has CDR1 SGDLS and CDR2 YYNGEE. This CDR3 region has 15 residues.

This sequence joins TRBV5-5 and TRBJ1-5, with 7 bases that match TRBD1. Germline trimming cut 4 bases from V and 3 bases from J; bases unmatched to any gene: 1. Per the germline V gene, CDR1 is SGHKS and CDR2 is YYEKEE (reference sequence). The CDR3 is 13 residues long. The CDR3 reads CASSGTANQPQHF. The CDR3 nucleotides read TGTGCCAGCAGCGGGACAGCCAATCAGCCCCAGCATTTT. The full variable domain, rest sourced from reference TRBV5-5 and TRBJ1-5, is DAGVTQSPTHLIKTRGQQVTLRCSPISGHKSVSWYQQVLGQGPQFIFQYYEKEERGRGNFPDRFSARQFPNYSSELNVNALLLGDSALYLCASSGTANQPQHFGDGTRLSIL.

The chain combines TRBV11-2 with TRBJ2-4; D may match TRBD1 or TRBD2 (5 bases each). V was shortened by 0 bases and J by 5 bases, with 8 bases between the two germline ends. CDR3 size: 14 residues. Germline CDR1 is SGHAT and CDR2 is FQNNGV. CDR3 bases: TGTGCCAGCAGCTTAGAATTGGGGGAAAACATTCAGTACTTC. Its translation: CASSLELGENIQYF.

The table lists this clone with a few counts. The chain is built from TRBV9 and TRBJ1-2, with 10 bases identical to TRBD1. Germline lookup yields CDR1 SGDLS and CDR2 YYNGEE. Losses at the gene ends were 5 bases for V and 1 base for J; bases not matched to a gene: 2. CDR3 length: 14 residues. In DNA form, the CDR3 reads TGTGCCAGCAGAGGGGACAGGGGTAACTATGGCTACACCTTC. Its protein product is CASRGDRGNYGYTF.

The chain couples TRBV13 to TRBJ1-3, with 7 bases that match TRBD1. The V gene's germline CDR1 is PRHDT and CDR2 FYEKMQ (reference sequence). The CDR3 is 14 amino acids. J lost 4 bases, V lost 3 bases, and 3 bases had no gene match. CDR3 DNA: TGTGCCAGCAGCTTTCCACAGGGGGGAAACACCATATATTTT. Its protein product is CASSFPQGGNTIYF. The full variable domain, its missing parts supplied by reference TRBV13 and TRBJ1-3, is AAGVIQSPRHLIKEKRETATLKCYPIPRHDTVYWYQQGPGQDPQFLISFYEKMQSDKGSIPDRFSAQQFSDYHSELNMSSLELGDSALYFCASSFPQGGNTIYFGEGSWLTVV.

The chain recombines TRBV7-9 with TRBJ2-1; 11 nucleotides match TRBD2. V shed 1 base, J shed 9 bases, and the junction held 2 bases outside the gene matches. CDR1 and CDR2 from the germline V gene are SEHNR and FQNEAQ (reference sequence). The length of the CDR3 is 14 residues. In nucleotides, the CDR3 is TGTGCCAGCAGCTTAGTAGCGGGGGGGCCTGAGCAGTTCTTC. Translating it yields CASSLVAGGPEQFF.

The rearrangement uses TRBV5-1 and TRBJ2-7; maybe TRBD2 (7 bases). The CDR3 length is 15 residues. CDR1 SGHRS and CDR2 YFSETQ come from the germline V gene. V was cut by 7 bases and J by 7 bases, with 24 bases left in between. This CDR3 reads CASPSGGGRRKEQYF. In DNA, the CDR3 is TGCGCCAGCCCCTCTGGGGGGGGCCGGCGAAAGGAGCAGTACTTC.

The rearrangement uses TRBV27 and TRBJ2-5, with 7 bases fitting TRBD1. Per germline, CDR1 MNHEY and CDR2 SMNVEV (reference sequence). This CDR3 comprises 13 residues. V shed 3 bases and J 3 bases; nucleotides not matched to a gene: 1. Here the CDR3 reads CASSFTGEETQYF. The CDR3 DNA follows: TGTGCCAGCAGTTTTACAGGGGAAGAGACCCAGTACTTC.

The genes are TRBV2 and TRBJ2-7; TRBD1 matches 9 bases. V shed 6 bases, J shed 4 bases, and the junction held 10 bases outside the gene matches. The CDR3 has 15 amino acids. The germline gives CDR1 SNHLY, CDR2 FYNNEI. The chain's CDR3 is CASSAPGTGRYEQYF. The CDR3 DNA reads TGTGCCAGCAGCGCTCCCGGGACAGGGAGGTACGAGCAGTACTTC.

The CDR3 region is CASSVVPGADTGELFF. The CDR3 coding sequence is TGTGCCAGCAGCGTAGTTCCGGGAGCGGACACCGGGGAGCTGTTTTTT. This chain uses TRBV9 with TRBJ2-2, with TRBD2 as a possible D gene (6 bases). The germline V and J ends were trimmed by 0 bases and 3 bases, with 12 bases remaining between them. The CDR3 runs to 16 residues. CDR1 and CDR2 from the germline V gene are SGDLS and YYNGEE.

This clone is a singleton in its sample. The CDR3 spells CASSLEVNSPLHF. The CDR3 bases are TGTGCCAGCAGCTTGGAGGTTAATTCACCCCTCCACTTT. V gene TRBV5-5 combines with J gene TRBJ1-6, with D uncertain. The CDR3 has 13 residues. Trimming removed 0 bases from V and 6 bases from J, with 4 bases in between. Per the germline V gene, CDR1 is SGHKS and CDR2 is YYEKEE (reference sequence). Together with reference TRBV5-5 and TRBJ1-6, the CDR3 gives the full variable domain: DAGVTQSPTHLIKTRGQQVTLRCSPISGHKSVSWYQQVLGQGPQFIFQYYEKEERGRGNFPDRFSARQFPNYSSELNVNALLLGDSALYLCASSLEVNSPLHFGNGTRLTVT.

This chain joins TRBV7-9 and TRBJ2-7; 7 positions agree with TRBD2. This CDR3 spans 11 amino acids. CDR1 and CDR2 (germline): SEHNR, FQNEAQ (reference sequence). CDR3 residues: CAGGDPYEQYF. CDR3 nucleotide sequence: TGTGCGGGAGGGGATCCCTACGAGCAGTACTTC.

The rearrangement links TRBV29-1 to TRBJ2-7, with a weak D call TRBD1 (5 bases). The CDR3 covers 13 residues. V lost 7 bases to trimming and J lost 4 bases, with 17 bases between them. Germline CDR1 is SQVTM and CDR2 is ANQGSEA. CDR3 sequence: CSAAGSPGYEQYF. CDR3 sequence (DNA): TGCAGCGCCGCAGGGTCCCCCGGATACGAGCAGTACTTC.

The rearrangement links TRBV2 to TRBJ1-1; D might be TRBD1 (6 bases). The CDR3 spans 15 residues. V was shortened by 8 bases and J by 4 bases, with 20 bases between the two germline ends. CDR1 is SNHLY, CDR2 FYNNEI, per germline. The CDR3 coding sequence is TGTGCCAGCCCGAAGACGCCCGAGGGGGGCACTGAAGCTTTCTTT. Its translation is CASPKTPEGGTEAFF.

The CDR3 DNA follows: TGTGCCAGCAGCTTAGGGGACGAGCAGTACTTC. As protein: CASSLGDEQYF. The V call is TRBV7-9, the J call TRBJ2-7; D unclear. V was pared by 1 base and J by 5 bases, with 3 bases between. CDR1 is SEHNR and CDR2 is FQNEAQ in the germline V gene (reference sequence). The CDR3 consists of 11 residues.

The table lists this clone with a few counts. The V gene is TRBV7-2, the J gene TRBJ2-3; no reliable D call. This CDR3 has 14 amino acids. Trimming removed 3 bases from V and 0 bases from J, with 7 bases in between. Germline CDR1 reads SGHTA; CDR2 reads FQGNSA. CDR3 sequence: CASSLYGSTDTQYF. In DNA, the CDR3 is TGTGCCAGCAGCTTGTACGGTAGCACAGATACGCAGTATTTT.

In the case of this clone: The same CDR3 can be traced to other DNA sequences in this sample. The J gene is TRBJ1-5, the V gene TRBV28; D is perhaps TRBD1 (5 bases). Trimming stripped 2 bases from V and 1 base from J, with 9 bases between. The CDR3 consists of 15 residues. CDR1 is MDHEN and CDR2 is SYDVKM in the germline V gene. The chain's CDR3 is CASSLTQGSNQPQHF. CDR3 DNA: TGTGCCAGCAGTTTAACCCAGGGCAGCAATCAGCCCCAGCATTTT.